This TCR beta chain was recorded in a study of blood T cell repertoires in COVID-19. Study at large: Samples of COVID-19 (acute and convalescent) were obtained from the United States, Italy and Spain. PBMCs, B-cell-depleted T cells, or T cells were the source of the cDNA or gDNA that made up the material.

Patients at the Seattle site were enrolled during active infection and followed longitudinally. With 7 bases removed from V and 6 bases from J, the gap between germline ends came to 15 bases. The CDR3 has 13 residues. Germline CDR1 and CDR2: SGHAT and FQDESV (reference sequence). In the source study's methods: The assay estimated nucleated cells by amplifying reference gene primers. Clones were sequenced by immunoSEQ multiplex PCR, and TCRdb holds only the in-frame ones, with some missing. V and J calls plus clone size are reproduced from that table; the DNA served to infer D and trimming. The sample yields around 120,000 clones, 90% seen once.

The TCR originated in a man in his sixties with COVID-19, enrolled during active disease. Input material: peripheral blood. The chain links TRBV11-1 to TRBJ1-1, with D possibly being TRBD1 (5 bases). The CDR3 DNA sequence: TGTGCCAGCAACCCGGGGGGAAACGCTGAAGCTTTCTTT. Amino acids: CASNPGGNAEAFF.